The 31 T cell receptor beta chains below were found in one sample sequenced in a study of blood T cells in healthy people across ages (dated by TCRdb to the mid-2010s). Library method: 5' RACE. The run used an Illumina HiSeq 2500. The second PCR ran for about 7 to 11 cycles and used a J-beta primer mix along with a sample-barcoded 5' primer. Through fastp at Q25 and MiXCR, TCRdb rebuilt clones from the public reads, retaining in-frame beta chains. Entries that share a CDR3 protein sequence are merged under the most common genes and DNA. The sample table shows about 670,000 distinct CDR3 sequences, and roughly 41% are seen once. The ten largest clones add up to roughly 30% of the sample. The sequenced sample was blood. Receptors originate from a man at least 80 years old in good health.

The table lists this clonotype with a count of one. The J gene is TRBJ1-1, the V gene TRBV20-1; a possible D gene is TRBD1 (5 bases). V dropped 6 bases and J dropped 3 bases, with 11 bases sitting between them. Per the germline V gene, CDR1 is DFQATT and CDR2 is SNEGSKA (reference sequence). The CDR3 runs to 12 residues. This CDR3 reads CSASGRYTEAFF. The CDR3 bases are TGCAGTGCCTCGGGACGGTACACTGAAGCTTTCTTT.

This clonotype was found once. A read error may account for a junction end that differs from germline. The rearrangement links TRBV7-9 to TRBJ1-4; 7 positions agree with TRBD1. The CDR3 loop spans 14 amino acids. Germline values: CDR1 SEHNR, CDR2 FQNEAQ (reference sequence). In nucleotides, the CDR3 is TGTGCCAGCAGCTCTGGGACAGTCCCTGAAAAACCGTTTTTT. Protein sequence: CASSSGTVPEKPFF.

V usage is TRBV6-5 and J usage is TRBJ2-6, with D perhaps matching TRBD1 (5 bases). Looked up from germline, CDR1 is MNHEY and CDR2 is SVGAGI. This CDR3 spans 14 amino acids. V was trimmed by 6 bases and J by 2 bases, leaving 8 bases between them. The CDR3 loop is CASRPQAGANVLTF. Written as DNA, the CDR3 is TGTGCCAGCAGACCACAGGCTGGGGCCAACGTCCTGACTTTC.

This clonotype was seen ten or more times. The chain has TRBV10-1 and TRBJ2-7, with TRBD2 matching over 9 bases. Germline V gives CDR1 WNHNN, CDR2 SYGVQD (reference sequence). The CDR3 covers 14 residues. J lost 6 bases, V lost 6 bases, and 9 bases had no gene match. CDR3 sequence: CASSPSGRFSEQYF. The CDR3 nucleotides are TGCGCCAGCAGCCCCAGCGGGAGGTTTAGCGAGCAGTACTTC.

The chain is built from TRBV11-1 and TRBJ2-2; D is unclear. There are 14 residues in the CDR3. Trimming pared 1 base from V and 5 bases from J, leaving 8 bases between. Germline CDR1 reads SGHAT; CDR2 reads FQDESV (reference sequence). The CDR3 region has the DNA TGTGCCAGCAGCTTAGTCGACGGGACCGGGGAGCTGTTTTTT. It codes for CASSLVDGTGELFF.

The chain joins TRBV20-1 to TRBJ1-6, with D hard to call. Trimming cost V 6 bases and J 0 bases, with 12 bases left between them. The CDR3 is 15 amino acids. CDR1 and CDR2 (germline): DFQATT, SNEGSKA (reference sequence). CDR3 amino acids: CSARTLSSYNSPLHF. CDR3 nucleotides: TGCAGTGCAAGGACCCTGAGCTCCTATAATTCACCCCTCCACTTT.

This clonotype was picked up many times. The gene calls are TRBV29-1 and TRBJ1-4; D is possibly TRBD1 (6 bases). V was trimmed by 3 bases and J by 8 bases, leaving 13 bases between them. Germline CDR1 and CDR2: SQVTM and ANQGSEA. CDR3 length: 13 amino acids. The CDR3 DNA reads TGCAGCGTTGATACAGGGAGGGAGGAAAAACTGTTTTTT. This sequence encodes CSVDTGREEKLFF. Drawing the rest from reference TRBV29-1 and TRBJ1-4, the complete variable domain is SAVISQKPSRDICQRGTSLTIQCQVDSQVTMMFWYRQQPGQSLTLIATANQGSEATYESGFVIDKFPISRPNLTFSTLTVSNMSPEDSSIYLCSVDTGREEKLFFGSGTQLSVL.

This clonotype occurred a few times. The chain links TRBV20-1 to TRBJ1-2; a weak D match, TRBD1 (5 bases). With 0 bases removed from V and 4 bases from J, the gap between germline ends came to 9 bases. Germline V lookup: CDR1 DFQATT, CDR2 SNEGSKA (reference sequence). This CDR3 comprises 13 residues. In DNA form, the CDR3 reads TGCAGTGCTAGAGACGACAGAGGCTATGGCTACACCTTC. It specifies CSARDDRGYGYTF.

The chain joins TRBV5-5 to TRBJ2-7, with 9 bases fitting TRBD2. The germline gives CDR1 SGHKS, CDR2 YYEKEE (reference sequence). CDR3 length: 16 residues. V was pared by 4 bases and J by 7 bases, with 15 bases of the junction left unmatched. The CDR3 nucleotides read TGTGCCAGCAGCCGACCCCTAGCGGGAACGTCCAATGAGCAGTACTTC. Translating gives CASSRPLAGTSNEQYF.

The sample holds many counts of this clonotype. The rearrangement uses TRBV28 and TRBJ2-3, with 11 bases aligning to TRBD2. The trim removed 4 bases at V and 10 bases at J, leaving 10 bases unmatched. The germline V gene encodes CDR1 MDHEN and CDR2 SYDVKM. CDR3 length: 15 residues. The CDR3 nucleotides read TGTGCCAGCAGTTCCACCCCGGGACTAGCGGCGGCGCAGTATTTT. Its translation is CASSSTPGLAAAQYF.

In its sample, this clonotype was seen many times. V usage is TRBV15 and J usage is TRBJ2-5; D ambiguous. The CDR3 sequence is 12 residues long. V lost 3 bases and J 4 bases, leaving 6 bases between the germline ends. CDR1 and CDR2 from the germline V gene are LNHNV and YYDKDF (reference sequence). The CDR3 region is CATSRDRETQYF. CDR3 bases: TGTGCCACCAGCAGGGATCGAGAGACCCAGTACTTC.

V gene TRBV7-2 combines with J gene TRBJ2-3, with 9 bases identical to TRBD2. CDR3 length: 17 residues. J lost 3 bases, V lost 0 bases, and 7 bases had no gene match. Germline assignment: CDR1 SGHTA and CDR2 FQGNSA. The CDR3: CASSLAKVSGRTDTQYF. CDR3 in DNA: TGTGCCAGCAGCTTAGCGAAAGTAAGCGGGAGGACAGATACGCAGTATTTT.

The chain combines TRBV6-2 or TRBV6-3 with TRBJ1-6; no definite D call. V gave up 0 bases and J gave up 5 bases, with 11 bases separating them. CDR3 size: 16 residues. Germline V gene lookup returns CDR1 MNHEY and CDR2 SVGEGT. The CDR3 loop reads CASSYSTGRNNSPLHF. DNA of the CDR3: TGTGCCAGCAGTTACTCGACCGGTCGGAATAATTCACCCCTCCACTTT.

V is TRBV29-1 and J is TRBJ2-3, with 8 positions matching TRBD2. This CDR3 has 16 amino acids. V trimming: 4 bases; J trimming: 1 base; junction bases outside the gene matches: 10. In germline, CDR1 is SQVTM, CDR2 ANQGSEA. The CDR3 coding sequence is TGCAGCGTTGGACGGGAGGGCCTTTCGGGCACAGATACGCAGTATTTT. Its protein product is CSVGREGLSGTDTQYF.

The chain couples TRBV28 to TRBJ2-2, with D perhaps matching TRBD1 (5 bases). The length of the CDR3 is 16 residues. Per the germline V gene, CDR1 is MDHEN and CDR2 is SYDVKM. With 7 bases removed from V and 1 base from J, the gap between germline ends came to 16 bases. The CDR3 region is CASTGWIKGNTGELFF. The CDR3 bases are TGTGCCAGCACAGGGTGGATCAAGGGGAACACCGGGGAGCTGTTTTTT.

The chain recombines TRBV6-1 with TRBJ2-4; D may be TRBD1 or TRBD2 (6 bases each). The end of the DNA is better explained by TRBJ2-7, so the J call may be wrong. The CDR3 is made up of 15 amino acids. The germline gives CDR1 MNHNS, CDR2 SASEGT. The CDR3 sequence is CASIKEGGPTYEQYF. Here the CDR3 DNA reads TGTGCCAGCATCAAAGAGGGGGGCCCTACCTACGAGCAGTACTTC.

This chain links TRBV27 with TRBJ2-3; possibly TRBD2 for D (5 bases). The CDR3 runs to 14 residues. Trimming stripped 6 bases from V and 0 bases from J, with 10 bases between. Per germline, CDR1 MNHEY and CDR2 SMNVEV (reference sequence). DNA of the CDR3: TGTGCCAGCAGACGTCTAGCTAGCACAGATACGCAGTATTTT. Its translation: CASRRLASTDTQYF.

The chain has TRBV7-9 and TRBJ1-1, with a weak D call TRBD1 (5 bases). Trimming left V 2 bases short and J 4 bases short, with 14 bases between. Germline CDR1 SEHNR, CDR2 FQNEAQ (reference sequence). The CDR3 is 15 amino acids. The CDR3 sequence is CASSLRQGGSTEAFF. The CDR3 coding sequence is TGTGCCAGCAGCTTAAGGCAGGGAGGGAGCACTGAAGCTTTCTTT.

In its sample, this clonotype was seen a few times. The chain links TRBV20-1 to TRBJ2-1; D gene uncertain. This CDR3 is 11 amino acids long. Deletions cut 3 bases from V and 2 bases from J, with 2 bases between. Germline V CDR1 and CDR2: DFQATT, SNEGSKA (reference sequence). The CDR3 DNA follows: TGCAGTGCTAGCACCTACAATGAGCAGTTCTTC. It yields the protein CSASTYNEQFF.

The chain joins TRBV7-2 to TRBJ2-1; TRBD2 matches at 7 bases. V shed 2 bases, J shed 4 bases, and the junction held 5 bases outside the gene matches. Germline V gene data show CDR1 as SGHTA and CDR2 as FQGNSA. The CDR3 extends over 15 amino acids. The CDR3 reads CASSLTREKYNEQFF. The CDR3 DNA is TGTGCCAGCAGCTTAACGCGGGAGAAATACAATGAGCAGTTCTTC.

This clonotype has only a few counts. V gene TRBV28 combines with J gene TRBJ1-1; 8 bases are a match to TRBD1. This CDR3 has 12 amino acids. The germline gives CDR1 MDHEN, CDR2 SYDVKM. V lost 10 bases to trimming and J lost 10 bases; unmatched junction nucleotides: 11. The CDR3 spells CAIVLGQGAAFF. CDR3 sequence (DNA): TGTGCCATCGTCTTAGGACAGGGTGCAGCTTTCTTT. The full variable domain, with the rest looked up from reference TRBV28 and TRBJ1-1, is DVKVTQSSRYLVKRTGEKVFLECVQDMDHENMFWYRQDPGLGLRLIYFSYDVKMKEKGDIPEGYSVSREKKERFSLILESASTNQTSMYLCAIVLGQGAAFFGQGTRLTVV.

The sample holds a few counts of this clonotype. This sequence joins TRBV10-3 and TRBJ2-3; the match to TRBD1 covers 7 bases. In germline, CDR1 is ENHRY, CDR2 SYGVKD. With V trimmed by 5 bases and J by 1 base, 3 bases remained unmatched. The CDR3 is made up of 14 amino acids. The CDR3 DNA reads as TGTGCCATCAGTCCGACAGGGCGCACAGATACGCAGTATTTT. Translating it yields CAISPTGRTDTQYF.

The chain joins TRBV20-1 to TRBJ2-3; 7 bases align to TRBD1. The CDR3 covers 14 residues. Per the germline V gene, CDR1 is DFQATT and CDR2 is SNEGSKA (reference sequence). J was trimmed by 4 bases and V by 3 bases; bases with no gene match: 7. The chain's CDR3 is CSASRQGESDTQYF. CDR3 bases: TGCAGTGCTAGTCGGCAGGGGGAATCAGATACGCAGTATTTT.

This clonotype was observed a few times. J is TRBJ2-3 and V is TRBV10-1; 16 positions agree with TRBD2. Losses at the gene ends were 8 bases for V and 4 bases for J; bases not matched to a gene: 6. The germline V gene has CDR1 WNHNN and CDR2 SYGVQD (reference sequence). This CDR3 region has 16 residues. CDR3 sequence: CASANGTSGRADTQYF. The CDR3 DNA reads TGCGCCAGCGCCAACGGGACTAGCGGGAGGGCAGATACGCAGTATTTT.

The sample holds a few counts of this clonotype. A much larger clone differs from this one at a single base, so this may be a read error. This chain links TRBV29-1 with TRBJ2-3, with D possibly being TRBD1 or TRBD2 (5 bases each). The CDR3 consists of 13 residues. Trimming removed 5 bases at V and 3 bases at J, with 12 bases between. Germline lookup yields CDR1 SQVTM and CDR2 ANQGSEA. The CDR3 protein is CSVCRDGTDTQYF. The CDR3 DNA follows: TGCAGCGTTTGTAGGGACGGGACAGATACGCAGTATTTT.

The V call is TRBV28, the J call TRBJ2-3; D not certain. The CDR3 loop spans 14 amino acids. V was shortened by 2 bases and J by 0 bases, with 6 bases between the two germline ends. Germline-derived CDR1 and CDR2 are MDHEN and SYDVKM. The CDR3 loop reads CASSLPESTDTQYF. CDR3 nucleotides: TGTGCCAGCAGTTTACCGGAAAGCACAGATACGCAGTATTTT.

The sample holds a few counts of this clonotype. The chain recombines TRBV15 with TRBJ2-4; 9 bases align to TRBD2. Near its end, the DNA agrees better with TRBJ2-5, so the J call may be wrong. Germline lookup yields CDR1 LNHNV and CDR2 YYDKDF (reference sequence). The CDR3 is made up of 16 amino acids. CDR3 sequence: CATSRVQREVEETQYF. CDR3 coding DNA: TGTGCCACCAGCAGAGTTCAGCGGGAGGTAGAAGAGACCCAGTACTTC.

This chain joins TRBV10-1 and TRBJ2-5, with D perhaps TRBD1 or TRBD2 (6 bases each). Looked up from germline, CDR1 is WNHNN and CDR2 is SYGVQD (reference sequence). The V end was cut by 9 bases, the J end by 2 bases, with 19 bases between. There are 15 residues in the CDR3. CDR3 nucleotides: TGCGCCAGTTCCGAGGGGGGCGGAATTCAAGAGACCCAGTACTTC. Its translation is CASSEGGGIQETQYF.

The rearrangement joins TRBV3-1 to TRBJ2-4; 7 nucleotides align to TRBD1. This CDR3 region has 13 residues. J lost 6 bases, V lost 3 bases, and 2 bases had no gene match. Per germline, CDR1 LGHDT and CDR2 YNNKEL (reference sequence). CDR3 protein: CASSQGQPNIQYF. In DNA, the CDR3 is TGTGCCAGCAGCCAGGGACAGCCAAACATTCAGTACTTC.

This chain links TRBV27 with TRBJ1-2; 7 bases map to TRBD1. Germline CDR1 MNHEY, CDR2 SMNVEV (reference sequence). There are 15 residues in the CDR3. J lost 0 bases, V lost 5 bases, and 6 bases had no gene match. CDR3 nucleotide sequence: TGTGCCAGCAGTACGTGGGACAGAACTAACTATGGCTACACCTTC. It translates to CASSTWDRTNYGYTF.

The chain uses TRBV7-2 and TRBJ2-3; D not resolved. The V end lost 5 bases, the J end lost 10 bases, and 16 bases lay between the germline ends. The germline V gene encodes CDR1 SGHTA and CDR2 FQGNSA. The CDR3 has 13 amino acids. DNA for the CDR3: TGTGCCAGCAGCAACCCATCCGTTGATGCGCAGTATTTT. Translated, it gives CASSNPSVDAQYF.